This T cell receptor beta chain is drawn from a study of beta chain features in type 1 diabetes. Study in general: Age, gender, cell numbers and subset yield matched between patients and controls. Study results and limitations: Patients with Type 1 diabetes showed moderately but significantly shorter TCRB CDR3s in all four CD4+ subsets. In the patient group, naive, central memory and Treg TCRB repertoires seemed more alike than in the healthy donor group. VDJ junctions from patients with type 1 diabetes contained fewer insertions and more deletions.

The V and J ends lost 2 bases and 5 bases, in that order; junction bases with no gene match: 5. The CDR3 length is 16 residues. Germline lookup yields CDR1 MNHEY and CDR2 SMNVEV (reference sequence). Every bit of the isolated RNA underwent reverse transcription, so sequencing read expressed TCRB transcripts. The data were produced by immunoSEQ multiplex PCR, yet TCRdb's version contains in-frame clones alone and is incomplete. The data contain about 660,000 clones, about an eighth of them seen just once; the ten biggest clones take up approximately 0.042%. A few counts support this clone. The target antigen is unknown.

The sequencing sample was made of naive CD4+ T cells from blood. This clonotype originated in a man between 18 and 35 years old with type 1 diabetes. The rearrangement uses TRBV27 and TRBJ2-5; 13 positions agree with TRBD2. The CDR3 region has the DNA TGTGCCAGCAGTTTAACTAGCGGGGGGGCTGCCGAGACCCAGTACTTC. It codes for CASSLTSGGAAETQYF.